This TCR beta chain was identified during a study of PD-1 blockade in classical Hodgkin lymphoma. Study findings and constraints: Anyone who began nivolumab under 1 year after ASCT was excluded. When set against healthy donors, newly diagnosed patients were reported to show lower baseline TCR diversity.

After autologous stem cell transplantation all patients relapsed, and prior brentuximab vedotin exposure differed between cohorts. Germline V lookup: CDR1 SNHLY, CDR2 FYNNEI. Losses at the gene ends were 4 bases for V and 4 bases for J; bases not matched to a gene: 15. CDR3 length equals 18 residues. TCRdb keeps only in-frame clones here, not all; method: immunoSEQ multiplex PCR. The sample holds 100,000 to 130,000 clones; nearly 90% are singletons and the top ten take about 20%. A note on this clone: The antigen remains unidentified.

This material consisted of peripheral blood mononuclear cells (PBMCs), taken before the second cycle of nivolumab. The V call is TRBV2, the J call TRBJ1-3; 8 bases map to TRBD1. This receptor was identified in a human donor with classical Hodgkin lymphoma. The CDR3 spells CASSVMQGAVLWGNTIYF. The CDR3, as DNA: TGTGCCAGCAGTGTAATGCAGGGGGCGGTCCTGTGGGGAAACACCATATATTTT.